The 32 T cell receptor beta chains below were found in one sample sequenced in a study of shared clonotypes between healthy human individuals. Method: immunoSEQ multiplex PCR; TCRdb's copy keeps in-frame clones and lacks some. The table includes 450,000 to 500,000 clones, 65% to 85% detected once. The material sequenced was PBMCs. The receptors were sampled from a woman aged 40 to 50 in good health. Some clones in this sample may be carry-over from other donors' samples.

This sequence joins TRBV23-1 and TRBJ1-5; D perhaps matches TRBD1 (6 bases). TRBV23-1 is noted as an ORF with a role that remains uncertain. Trimming cost V 7 bases and J 2 bases, with 18 bases left between them. The CDR3 is 16 residues long. CDR3 in DNA: TGCGCCAGCACTCCGAGGGGGGAGACGGGCAATCAGCCCCAGCATTTT. Translating it yields CASTPRGETGNQPQHF.

The chain recombines TRBV27 with TRBJ1-2; 11 bases map to TRBD1. V lost 6 bases, J lost 6 bases, and 12 bases stayed unmatched. The CDR3 contains 16 residues. Per germline, CDR1 MNHEY and CDR2 SMNVEV (reference sequence). In nucleotides, the CDR3 is TGTGCCAGCAGCAGTCCCCCGGACAGGGGGCAAGATGGCTACACCTTC. Translated: CASSSPPDRGQDGYTF.

The rearrangement joins TRBV5-1 to TRBJ2-2; D is ambiguous. V was trimmed by 1 base and J by 6 bases, leaving 7 bases between them. The CDR3 spans 13 residues. The germline gives CDR1 SGHRS, CDR2 YFSETQ. CDR3 loop: CASSLSPPGELFF. CDR3 DNA: TGCGCCAGCAGCTTGTCCCCCCCCGGGGAGCTGTTTTTT.

The CDR3 sequence is CAWDRDTYEQYF. In DNA form, the CDR3 reads TGTGCCTGGGACCGGGACACCTACGAGCAGTACTTC. The chain couples TRBV30 to TRBJ2-7; tentative D call: TRBD1 (6 bases). Trimming shortened V by 5 bases and J by 2 bases, and 10 bases separated the two germline ends. The CDR3 totals 12 residues. Per germline, CDR1 GTSNPN and CDR2 SVGIG (reference sequence).

The chain has TRBV29-1 and TRBJ1-1, with D maybe TRBD1 (5 bases). The CDR3 is made up of 12 amino acids. The V and J ends lost 7 bases and 1 base respectively, with 10 bases between them. Germline values: CDR1 SQVTM, CDR2 ANQGSEA. CDR3 residues: CSAAQGNTEAFF. The CDR3 region has the DNA TGCAGCGCCGCTCAGGGGAACACTGAAGCTTTCTTT.

V usage is TRBV5-5 and J usage is TRBJ2-7, with D unresolved. CDR3 length equals 11 residues. V was shortened by 3 bases and J by 4 bases, with 5 bases between the two germline ends. The V gene's germline CDR1 is SGHKS and CDR2 YYEKEE (reference sequence). The DNA for the CDR3 is TGTGCCAGCAGCTCGTATTACGAGCAGTACTTC. This encodes CASSSYYEQYF. Together with reference TRBV5-5 and TRBJ2-7, the CDR3 gives the full variable domain: DAGVTQSPTHLIKTRGQQVTLRCSPISGHKSVSWYQQVLGQGPQFIFQYYEKEERGRGNFPDRFSARQFPNYSSELNVNALLLGDSALYLCASSSYYEQYFGPGTRLTVT.

V and J are TRBV4-1 and TRBJ2-7, with 10 nucleotides matching TRBD1. CDR1 is MGHRA, CDR2 YSYEKL, per germline. The CDR3 sequence is 16 residues long. Unmatched junction bases numbered 5, after V lost 0 bases and J lost 3 bases. CDR3 coding DNA: TGCGCCAGCAGCCAAGAATGGACAGGGGGTAACTACGAGCAGTACTTC. It codes for CASSQEWTGGNYEQYF.

The gene calls are TRBV2 and TRBJ1-1; D is ambiguous. The CDR3 extends over 11 amino acids. Looked up from germline, CDR1 is SNHLY and CDR2 is FYNNEI. V was clipped by 6 bases and J by 7 bases, with 9 bases between them. The CDR3 bases are TGTGCCAGCAGGGTCCGATATGAAGCTTTCTTT. It specifies CASRVRYEAFF. Combining the CDR3 with reference TRBV2 and TRBJ1-1 gives the whole variable domain EPEVTQTPSHQVTQMGQEVILRCVPISNHLYFYWYRQILGQKVEFLVSFYNNEISEKSEIFDDQFSVERPDGSNFTLKIRSTKLEDSAMYFCASRVRYEAFFGQGTRLTVV.

Points on this clone: It is likely a read error: a sequence one base away is far more abundant. The sample carries other DNA sequences with the same CDR3. The J gene is TRBJ2-7, the V gene TRBV6-1; 8 nucleotides agree with TRBD1. The CDR3 runs 14 residues. Trimming removed 5 bases from V and 3 bases from J; junction bases left unmatched: 6. Per the germline V gene, CDR1 is MNHNS and CDR2 is SASEGT. As DNA, the CDR3 is TGTGCCAGCAGTCCGACAGGGGTGCTCTACGAGCAGTACTTC. Translation: CASSPTGVLYEQYF.

Regarding this clone: A far bigger clonotype differs at one base, so this is likely a read error. The chain recombines TRBV30 with TRBJ1-1; possibly TRBD1 for D (6 bases). Trimming cost V 3 bases and J 3 bases, with 11 bases left between them. The CDR3 spans 13 residues. Germline CDR1 reads GTSNPN; CDR2 reads SVGIG (reference sequence). In DNA form, the CDR3 reads TGTGCCTGGAGCTACAGGGCCTACACTGAAGCTTTCTTT. Its protein product is CAWSYRAYTEAFF.

Comments on this clone: A far larger clone lies a single base away; this is likely a read error. Here the CDR3 omits its conserved ending phenylalanine or tryptophan, so a read error is the likely source. The chain links TRBV30 to TRBJ2-7, with a possible D match to TRBD1 (6 bases). This CDR3 has 14 amino acids. The V and J ends lost 0 bases and 0 bases respectively, with 9 bases between them. The germline V gene has CDR1 GTSNPN and CDR2 SVGIG (reference sequence). The CDR3 spells CAWSVLRGSYEQYS. CDR3 bases: TGTGCCTGGAGTGTACTCAGGGGCTCCTACGAGCAGTACTCC.

This clone was detected once. This rearrangement joins TRBV5-1 to TRBJ2-6; TRBD1 aligns across 8 bases. The V gene's germline CDR1 is SGHRS and CDR2 YFSETQ. V was pared by 2 bases and J by 0 bases, with 1 base of the junction left unmatched. CDR3 length equals 16 residues. The CDR3 spells CASSLTGGSGANVLTF. The CDR3 nucleotides are TGCGCCAGCAGCTTAACAGGGGGCTCTGGGGCCAACGTCCTGACTTTC.

This clone was seen a single time. CDR3 in amino acids: CASSLGGNLVETQYF. The CDR3 bases are TGCGCCAGCAGCTTGGGGGGGAATCTAGTGGAGACCCAGTACTTC. The V gene is TRBV5-1, the J gene TRBJ2-5; D could derive from TRBD1 or TRBD2 (5 bases each). This CDR3 is built from 15 residues. Germline V lookup: CDR1 SGHRS, CDR2 YFSETQ. The ends were cut back, 0 bases at V and 5 bases at J, with 14 bases in the middle. Complete variable domain (other parts from reference TRBV5-1 and TRBJ2-5): KAGVTQTPRYLIKTRGQQVTLSCSPISGHRSVSWYQQTPGQGLQFLFEYFSETQRNKGNFPGRFSGRQFSNSRSEMNVSTLELGDSALYLCASSLGGNLVETQYFGPGTRLLVL.

The chain has TRBV27 and TRBJ2-1; 7 bases are shared with TRBD2. Germline V gene sequence: CDR1 MNHEY, CDR2 SMNVEV (reference sequence). The V gene end was trimmed by 6 bases and the J gene end by 0 bases; junction bases not matched to a gene: 17. The CDR3 spans 19 residues. The CDR3, as DNA: TGTGCCAGCAGACCTTGGGGGAGGGCCATCGACGGCTCCTACAATGAGCAGTTCTTC. Its translation is CASRPWGRAIDGSYNEQFF.

Only a few counts were recorded for this clone. It differs at one base from a far larger clone, so likely a read error. The chain links TRBV27 to TRBJ1-1, with D tentatively TRBD1 (6 bases). The CDR3 is 14 amino acids. The germline gives CDR1 MNHEY, CDR2 SMNVEV (reference sequence). The CDR3 nucleotides are TGTGCCAGCAGGCTGGGACAATTGAACACTGGAGCTTTCTTT. It is translated as CASRLGQLNTGAFF.

The chain is built from TRBV28 and TRBJ2-3, with D perhaps matching TRBD1 or TRBD2 (5 bases each). The V gene's germline CDR1 is MDHEN and CDR2 SYDVKM. The V end was cut by 6 bases, the J end by 4 bases, with 17 bases between. This CDR3 has 15 amino acids. CDR3 bases: TGTGCCAGCAGCCCCGGACTGGGGGACGCAGATACGCAGTATTTT. This sequence encodes CASSPGLGDADTQYF. Variable domain in full (rest from reference TRBV28 and TRBJ2-3): DVKVTQSSRYLVKRTGEKVFLECVQDMDHENMFWYRQDPGLGLRLIYFSYDVKMKEKGDIPEGYSVSREKKERFSLILESASTNQTSMYLCASSPGLGDADTQYFGPGTRLTVL.

The genes are TRBV5-4 and TRBJ2-3; 12 positions agree with TRBD2. V lost 3 bases, J lost 9 bases, and 14 bases stayed unmatched. This CDR3 spans 17 amino acids. CDR1 is SGHNT, CDR2 YYREEE, per germline (reference sequence). The CDR3 here is CASSYRTGLAGPRTQYF. DNA for the CDR3: TGTGCCAGCAGCTATCGTACGGGACTAGCGGGTCCGAGGACGCAGTATTTT.

The V call is TRBV7-2, the J call TRBJ2-1, with TRBD2 matching 7 bases. This CDR3 is built from 15 residues. Germline CDR1 and CDR2: SGHTA and FQGNSA. The junction had 12 bases not matched to a gene; V was cut back by 5 bases and J by 8 bases. This chain's CDR3 is CASSAGREFDHEQFF. CDR3 nucleotide sequence: TGTGCCAGCAGCGCGGGGCGGGAGTTCGATCATGAGCAGTTCTTC.

This clone has a single count. The rearrangement joins TRBV29-1 to TRBJ2-4, with D hard to call. Germline V gene lookup returns CDR1 SQVTM and CDR2 ANQGSEA. The germline V and J ends were trimmed by 1 base and 3 bases, with 10 bases remaining between them. The length of the CDR3 is 14 residues. This CDR3 is CSVEGGRDKNIQYF. The CDR3 coding sequence is TGCAGCGTTGAAGGAGGACGTGACAAAAACATTCAGTACTTC.

The chain has TRBV29-1 and TRBJ1-1; maybe TRBD1 (5 bases). Germline V lookup: CDR1 SQVTM, CDR2 ANQGSEA. Trimming left V 7 bases short and J 10 bases short, with 16 bases between. The CDR3 totals 11 residues. CDR3 sequence reads: CSGGRGSRAFF. CDR3 DNA sequence: TGCAGCGGGGGTAGGGGATCGCGAGCTTTCTTT.

V and J are TRBV19 and TRBJ1-3, with no clear D. CDR3 length: 17 amino acids. Trimming left V 3 bases short and J 0 bases short, with 15 bases between. Germline CDR1 reads LNHDA; CDR2 reads SQIVND (reference sequence). The CDR3 protein is CASSIYGNVHSGNTIYF. CDR3 sequence (DNA): TGTGCCAGTAGTATTTATGGCAACGTCCACTCTGGAAACACCATATATTTT.

The count of this clone is one. A far bigger clonotype differs at one base, so this is likely a read error. Because the CDR3 is missing its conserved closing phenylalanine or tryptophan, this is likely a read error. Other DNA sequences from this sample encode an identical CDR3 as well. The rearrangement uses TRBV28 and TRBJ1-2; D gene uncertain. CDR1 is MDHEN and CDR2 is SYDVKM in the germline V gene. With 8 bases removed from V and 3 bases from J, the gap between germline ends came to 10 bases. This CDR3 spans 12 amino acids. CDR3 sequence: CASGTAYYGYTL. In nucleotides, the CDR3 is TGTGCCAGCGGAACAGCTTACTATGGCTACACCCTC.

In its sample, this clone was seen a few times. This rearrangement joins TRBV5-4 to TRBJ2-2; 9 bases line up with TRBD1. There are 15 residues in the CDR3. The germline V gene has CDR1 SGHNT and CDR2 YYREEE (reference sequence). The J segment lost 5 bases and the V segment lost 3 bases, leaving 5 bases of the junction unmatched. For the CDR3, the DNA is TGTGCCAGCAGCTCGGACAGGGGAGATACCGGGGAGCTGTTTTTT. Translating gives CASSSDRGDTGELFF.

The chain uses TRBV6-1 and TRBJ2-5, with D perhaps being TRBD1 or TRBD2 (5 bases each). V was clipped by 3 bases and J by 4 bases, with 15 bases between them. This CDR3 has 15 amino acids. Germline values: CDR1 MNHNS, CDR2 SASEGT. DNA of the CDR3: TGTGCCAGCAGTGAGCCCGGGCGAGGGACAGAGACCCAGTACTTC. Protein sequence: CASSEPGRGTETQYF.

The chain recombines TRBV9 with TRBJ1-5; the D gene is possibly TRBD1 (5 bases). V lost 4 bases, J lost 6 bases, and 20 bases lay in between. Germline V gene lookup returns CDR1 SGDLS and CDR2 YYNGEE. The CDR3 covers 16 residues. CDR3 coding DNA: TGTGCCAGCAGCAGAGAACCCGACAGTCTCACTCAGCCCCAGCATTTT. This translates into CASSREPDSLTQPQHF.

Remarks on this clone: Other DNA sequences in the same sample also yield this CDR3. CDR3 bases: TGTGCCAGCAGCTTGGGGACAGATACGCAGTATTTT. Residues: CASSLGTDTQYF. J is TRBJ2-3 and V is TRBV11-2; D unresolved. V lost 3 bases and J 3 bases, leaving 4 bases between the germline ends. The V gene's germline CDR1 is SGHAT and CDR2 FQNNGV. The CDR3 has 12 amino acids.

Regarding this clone: This sequence is one base from a far larger clone and is likely a read error. Other DNA sequences of this sample code for an identical CDR3. The chain recombines TRBV11-3 with TRBJ1-1; perhaps TRBD1 as D (6 bases). Germline V CDR1 and CDR2: SGHNT, YENEEA. This CDR3 is built from 14 residues. CDR3 bases: TGTGCAAGCAGCTTAAACAGGGTTGGTACTGAAGCTTTCTTT. Translating gives CASSLNRVGTEAFF.

The rearrangement uses TRBV30 and TRBJ1-1; D call uncertain. Germline CDR1 reads GTSNPN; CDR2 reads SVGIG (reference sequence). This CDR3 is 14 amino acids long. Trimming took off 0 bases at V and 3 bases at J, with 11 bases between the two ends. The CDR3 sequence: CAWSVSTLDTEAFF. CDR3 coding DNA: TGTGCCTGGAGTGTATCGACCCTGGACACTGAAGCTTTCTTT. Complete variable domain (other parts from reference TRBV30 and TRBJ1-1): SQTIHQWPATLVQPVGSPLSLECTVEGTSNPNLYWYRQAAGRGLQLLFYSVGIGQISSEVPQNLSASRPQDRQFILSSKKLLLSDSGFYLCAWSVSTLDTEAFFGQGTRLTVV.

This clone appeared a single time. The DNA for the CDR3 is TGTGCCAGCAGTGAAATCAGACCTGGAAACACCATATATTTT. It encodes CASSEIRPGNTIYF. The chain joins TRBV25-1 to TRBJ1-3, with D hard to call. V lost 2 bases, J lost 2 bases, and 7 bases lay in between. The CDR3 totals 14 residues. The germline CDR1 and CDR2 sequences are MGHDK and SYGVNS.

The chain has TRBV5-6 and TRBJ2-7, with TRBD1 matching 8 bases. Germline CDR1 reads SGHDT; CDR2 reads YYEEEE. The trim removed 0 bases at V and 1 base at J, leaving 3 bases unmatched. This CDR3 region has 15 residues. CDR3 nucleotides: TGTGCCAGCAGCTTGGGGACAGGGTGGTCCTACGAGCAGTACTTC. This codes for CASSLGTGWSYEQYF.

The chain joins TRBV6-6 to TRBJ1-5, with a possible D match to TRBD1 (6 bases). Trimming stripped 3 bases from V and 14 bases from J, with 20 bases between. The V gene's germline CDR1 is MNHNY and CDR2 SVGAGI (reference sequence). This CDR3 is built from 14 residues. CDR3 sequence: CASSYSGDTARKHF. In DNA, the CDR3 is TGTGCCAGCAGTTATTCGGGGGACACCGCTCGAAAGCATTTT.

This CDR3 reads CASSPLAGGNEQFF. CDR3 DNA: TGTGCCAGCAGCCCCCTAGCGGGAGGCAATGAGCAGTTCTTC. The chain joins TRBV7-2 to TRBJ2-1; 11 nucleotides agree with TRBD2. The CDR3 contains 14 residues. Germline V CDR1 and CDR2: SGHTA, FQGNSA. Trimming removed 5 bases from V and 6 bases from J; junction bases left unmatched: 3.